The clone carrying this TCR beta chain was found once. This entry belongs to a study of cytomegalovirus exposure and HLA in healthy donors. Study details: It was reported in a later analysis that the same platform had been used for the 120 validation repertoires as for the 550 to 700 first-cohort repertoires.

Trimming took off 7 bases at V and 4 bases at J, with 15 bases between the two ends. Germline loops: CDR1 SGHDT, CDR2 YYEEEE. This CDR3 comprises 13 residues. Measured with immunoSEQ multiplex PCR; TCRdb has only the in-frame clones, and not every one. Of tens of thousands of clones detected, around 89% appear once; the ten largest clones hold around 1.5%. The V call is TRBV5-6, the J call TRBJ2-7, with a weak D call TRBD2 (6 bases). Input material: PBMCs. The clonotype comes from a woman under 30 in good health and CMV-seronegative. The CDR3 spells CASGPGGGYEQYF. CDR3 nucleotides: TGTGCCAGCGGCCCCGGGGGAGGTTACGAGCAGTACTTC.